These 8 T cell receptor beta chains share one sample of origin, sequenced in a study of T cell clonality in common variable immunodeficiency (dated by TCRdb to 2013 to 2016). The library relied on the immunoSEQ multiplex PCR assay. Not all clones reach the TCRdb copy of this immuneACCESS table, which keeps in-frame sequences only. Checked studies attribute under half of the gap to unresolved V genes and leave the rest unexplained. In this sample, roughly 70,000 clones appear, none counted once only. The ten top clones hold 1.5% to 2% of the sample. The sequenced sample was peripheral blood mononuclear cells. Source of these receptors: a person aged 18-69 years in good health.

This clone was detected ten times or more. Read coverage stops 3 residues before the CDR3 terminus; the germline J gene supplies the remainder. This chain joins TRBV5-6 and TRBJ1-1; 7 bases align to TRBD1. CDR3 length: 14 amino acids. Germline V CDR1 and CDR2: SGHDT, YYEEEE. V was pared by 0 bases and J by 4 bases, with 3 bases of the junction left unmatched. CDR3 DNA, as far as it was read: TGTGCCAGCAGCTTGGGGGGGACAGCCACTGAA. Amino acids: CASSLGGTATE. The whole CDR3 region reads CASSLGGTATEAFF.

This clone was picked up many times. The CDR3 here is CASSTVPGQGRADTQYF. The part of the CDR3 DNA that was read is TGTGCCAGTAGTACTGTCCCGGGACAGGGGAGGGCAGATACG. The rearrangement links TRBV19 to TRBJ2-3; 10 bases align to TRBD1. The observed sequence ends 3 residues before the CDR3 terminus, with the missing tail filled in from the germline J gene. Germline values: CDR1 LNHDA, CDR2 SQIVND (reference sequence). The CDR3 runs 17 residues. Losses at the gene ends were 4 bases for V and 4 bases for J; bases not matched to a gene: 11.

This clone was found many times. The missing CDR3 end, 3 residues past where the read stops, is filled in from the germline J gene. The chain employs TRBV7-9 and TRBJ2-3, with 7 bases aligning to TRBD1. This CDR3 is built from 14 residues. V dropped 3 bases and J dropped 2; count of bases not matched to a gene: 2. Germline V CDR1 and CDR2: SEHNR, FQNEAQ (reference sequence). CDR3 DNA (partial): TGTGCCAGCAGCTTCGGGACAGTCACAGATACG. Translation: CASSFGTVTDT. The complete CDR3 reads CASSFGTVTDTQYF. Variable domain in full (rest from reference TRBV7-9 and TRBJ2-3): DTGVSQNPRHKITKRGQNVTFRCDPISEHNRLYWYRQTLGQGPEFLTYFQNEAQLEKSRLLSDRFSAERPKGSFSTLEIQRTEQGDSAMYLCASSFGTVTDTQYFGPGTRLTVL.

This clone was detected ten times or more. The missing CDR3 end, 3 residues past where the read stops, is filled in from the germline J gene. V and J are TRBV9 and TRBJ2-3, with D possibly matching TRBD2 (5 bases). Per germline, CDR1 SGDLS and CDR2 YYNGEE. Trimming left V 0 bases short and J 0 bases short, with 8 bases between. The CDR3 loop spans 15 amino acids. CDR3: CASSVESGSTDTQYF. The part of the CDR3 DNA that was read is TGTGCCAGCAGCGTAGAAAGCGGCAGCACAGATACG.

This clone was picked up many times. Sequencing ends 3 residues short of the CDR3 end; the germline J gene provides the rest. The gene calls are TRBV18 and TRBJ1-2, with D perhaps matching TRBD1 (5 bases). This CDR3 spans 16 amino acids. The germline V and J ends were trimmed by 4 bases and 4 bases, with 19 bases remaining between them. In germline, CDR1 is KGHSH, CDR2 LQKENI. The part of the CDR3 DNA that was read is TGTGCCAGCTCACGTGAGGAGGGATTAAGGGGCTATGGC. It specifies CASSREEGLRGYG. The CDR3 in its entirety is CASSREEGLRGYGYTF.

The sample holds many counts of this clone. The read comes to an end 3 residues before the CDR3 does, leaving the germline J gene to fill in the end. This sequence joins TRBV23-1 and TRBJ1-1, with 7 bases matching TRBD1. TRBV23-1 has ORF status, its function being uncertain. The CDR3 is made up of 15 amino acids. V trimming: 3 bases; J trimming: 4 bases; junction bases outside the gene matches: 8. CDR3 loop: CASSHSQGEGTEAFF. Partial CDR3 DNA: TGCGCCAGCAGTCACAGTCAGGGGGAGGGCACTGAA.

There are many counts of this clone. Coverage ceases 3 residues before the CDR3 finishes, and the germline J gene fills in the end. The chain couples TRBV5-1 to TRBJ2-1; D might be TRBD2 (6 bases). Trimming shortened V by 8 bases and J by 0 bases, and 12 bases separated the two germline ends. The CDR3 length is 14 residues. Germline CDR1 reads SGHRS; CDR2 reads YFSETQ. The CDR3 bases that were read are TGCGCCAGTCGGGACTTAAGCTCCTACAATGAG. This codes for CASRDLSSYNE. The whole CDR3 sequence reads CASRDLSSYNEQFF. Drawing the rest from reference TRBV5-1 and TRBJ2-1, the complete variable domain is KAGVTQTPRYLIKTRGQQVTLSCSPISGHRSVSWYQQTPGQGLQFLFEYFSETQRNKGNFPGRFSGRQFSNSRSEMNVSTLELGDSALYLCASRDLSSYNEQFFGPGTRLTVL.

This clone came up many times. The DNA ends 3 residues before the CDR3 does, and the rest of the CDR3 is filled in from the germline J gene. V is TRBV30 and J is TRBJ2-3, with a tentative D call TRBD2 (5 bases). The CDR3 sequence is 14 residues long. Per germline, CDR1 GTSNPN and CDR2 SVGIG (reference sequence). V lost 0 bases and J lost 1, with 8 bases in between. Partial CDR3 DNA: TGTGCCTGGAGTGTAGGGCGGGGCACAGATACG. Translated: CAWSVGRGTDT. The entire CDR3 reads CAWSVGRGTDTQYF.